This TCR beta chain was captured by sequencing in a study of blood T cell repertoires in COVID-19. Clones were read by immunoSEQ multiplex PCR, and TCRdb kept only the in-frame ones, dropping some. The table lists 140,000 to 150,000 clones, roughly 78% of them singletons. V trimming: 6 bases; J trimming: 12 bases; junction bases outside the gene matches: 10. Germline loops: CDR1 SGDLS, CDR2 YYNGEE. The CDR3 totals 13 residues. The origin of this receptor is a woman aged 50 to 60 who had recovered from COVID-19. Sequenced material: PBMCs or T cells enriched from blood (not recorded which). The rearrangement joins TRBV9 to TRBJ2-1; 9 positions agree with TRBD2. The CDR3 DNA reads as TGTGCCAGCATCAGACCGGGACTAGCATTGCAGTTCTTC. Translated, it gives CASIRPGLALQFF.